The TCR beta chain described here comes from a study of T cell changes during pregnancy in multiple sclerosis. The CDR3 length is 14 residues. The ends were cut back, 5 bases at V and 0 bases at J, with 8 bases in the middle. The V gene's germline CDR1 is LNHDA and CDR2 SQIVND (reference sequence). Some clones are missing from TCRdb's copy, which holds only in-frame ones; the method was immunoSEQ multiplex PCR. The repertoire includes roughly 72,000 clones, approximately 95% of them detected once, and roughly 0.14% sits in the top ten. A word on this clone: Within the sample, other DNA sequences also encode this same CDR3.

The chain employs TRBV19 and TRBJ1-3; D gene ambiguous. Material: CD4+ T cells from peripheral blood mononuclear cells, obtained after pregnancy. The clonotype was recovered from a female donor with multiple sclerosis, enrolled in a pregnancy study. The CDR3 nucleotides are TGTGCCAGTAGTCCGCGGGGCTCTGGAAACACCATATATTTT. The encoded protein is CASSPRGSGNTIYF.